The 22 T cell receptor beta chains reported below all come from one sample, sequenced in a study of T cell responses to AZD1222 COVID-19 vaccine. Assay used: immunoSEQ multiplex PCR; TCRdb lists only in-frame clones, some missing. The sample includes fewer than 130,000 clones, more than 90% of them seen just once. This specimen was peripheral blood, taken on day 0 of AZD1222 vaccination. These receptors all stem from an adult in good health.

The chain recombines TRBV12-3 or TRBV12-4 with TRBJ1-5; no clear D. Trimming left V 5 bases short and J 1 base short, with 3 bases between. The CDR3 is 12 residues long. The CDR3, as DNA: TGTGCCAGCAGTCGAAGCAATCAGCCCCAGCATTTT. Its protein product is CASSRSNQPQHF.

The chain carries TRBV6-5 and TRBJ1-6; 8 nucleotides agree with TRBD1. From germline, CDR1 is MNHEY and CDR2 SVGAGI. The CDR3 covers 14 residues. J lost 10 bases, V lost 4 bases, and 6 bases had no gene match. CDR3 sequence reads: CASSSGQGRSPLHF. In DNA, the CDR3 is TGTGCCAGCAGTTCCGGACAGGGTCGATCACCCCTCCACTTT.

The rearrangement joins TRBV5-1 to TRBJ1-5, with D hard to call. CDR1 and CDR2 from the germline V gene are SGHRS and YFSETQ. The CDR3 contains 14 residues. The germline V and J ends were trimmed by 0 bases and 4 bases, with 8 bases remaining between them. This CDR3 reads CASSLGGMNQPQHF. CDR3 sequence (DNA): TGCGCCAGCAGCTTGGGAGGGATGAATCAGCCCCAGCATTTT.

The chain is built from TRBV9 and TRBJ1-1; 8 positions agree with TRBD1. J was trimmed by 3 bases and V by 3 bases; bases with no gene match: 4. From germline, CDR1 is SGDLS and CDR2 YYNGEE. CDR3 length equals 14 residues. DNA for the CDR3: TGTGCCAGCAGCGCTGGGACAGGCCACACTGAAGCTTTCTTT. Translating it yields CASSAGTGHTEAFF.

This chain joins TRBV14 and TRBJ1-2; D call uncertain. The V and J ends lost 2 bases and 8 bases respectively, with 9 bases between them. The germline CDR1 and CDR2 sequences are SGHDN and FVKESK. This CDR3 is 12 amino acids long. For the CDR3, the DNA is TGTGCCAGCAGCCAAAATCGTGTAGGCTACACCTTC. Residues: CASSQNRVGYTF.

V gene TRBV6-2 or TRBV6-3 combines with J gene TRBJ1-2; 9 bases line up with TRBD1. The germline CDR1 and CDR2 sequences are MNHEY and SVGEGT. The CDR3 contains 13 residues. Trimming took 6 bases from V and 8 from J; bases not matched to a gene: 7. The chain's CDR3 is CASSPGTGRGYTF. CDR3 nucleotides: TGTGCCAGCAGCCCTGGGACAGGGCGGGGCTACACCTTC.

V is TRBV18 and J is TRBJ2-7; a possible D gene is TRBD1 (6 bases). The CDR3 length is 14 residues. The V gene lost 2 bases and the J gene lost 3 bases, with 11 bases spanning the gap. CDR1 is KGHSH, CDR2 LQKENI, per germline. The CDR3 DNA reads TGTGCCAGCTCACCATCCGGGACATACTACGAGCAGTACTTC. Translating gives CASSPSGTYYEQYF.

The chain employs TRBV6-4 and TRBJ1-5; D gene unclear. The germline V and J ends were trimmed by 6 bases and 4 bases, with 16 bases remaining between them. Germline V lookup: CDR1 MRHNA, CDR2 SNTAGT. This CDR3 spans 15 amino acids. The CDR3 DNA reads TGTGCCAGCAGGGCCCCACCCCGGGGAAATCAGCCCCAGCATTTT. It is translated as CASRAPPRGNQPQHF.

The CDR3 loop is CASSVDPGRAGNTIYF. The CDR3 region has the DNA TGTGCCAGCAGCGTAGACCCAGGGAGAGCTGGAAACACCATATATTTT. The chain has TRBV9 and TRBJ1-3; perhaps TRBD1 as D (5 bases). There are 16 residues in the CDR3. The V and J ends lost 0 bases and 2 bases respectively, with 12 bases between them. Germline V gene lookup returns CDR1 SGDLS and CDR2 YYNGEE.

Of note for this clone: Other DNA sequences within the sample encode an identical CDR3. The chain links TRBV7-3 to TRBJ1-3; 9 bases are shared with TRBD1. V lost 5 bases to trimming and J lost 1 base; unmatched junction nucleotides: 3. CDR3 length: 15 residues. CDR1 and CDR2 (germline): SGHTA, FQGTGA. DNA for the CDR3: TGTGCCAGCAGCCTGACAGGGGGTTCTGGAAACACCATATATTTT. Its translation is CASSLTGGSGNTIYF.

This clone was recorded once. J is TRBJ2-1 and V is TRBV25-1; 9 nucleotides align to TRBD2. J was trimmed by 6 bases and V by 11 bases; bases with no gene match: 11. The CDR3 length is 14 residues. Per germline, CDR1 MGHDK and CDR2 SYGVNS. In DNA, the CDR3 is TGTGCCGCTCGCTTAGCGGGGGAGGGCAATGAGCAGTTCTTC. Translating it yields CAARLAGEGNEQFF.

This clone appeared once. The V gene is TRBV5-1, the J gene TRBJ1-5; possible D gene TRBD1, 6 bases. This CDR3 spans 15 amino acids. V gave up 0 bases and J gave up 4 bases, with 11 bases separating them. Looked up from germline, CDR1 is SGHRS and CDR2 is YFSETQ. In DNA, the CDR3 is TGCGCCAGCAGCTTGGTGGCAGGGGATAATCAGCCCCAGCATTTT. Its protein is CASSLVAGDNQPQHF.

The sample holds one count of this clone. The chain recombines TRBV28 with TRBJ1-5; D not resolved. The V end was cut by 5 bases, the J end by 4 bases, with 6 bases between. The CDR3 covers 12 residues. The V gene's germline CDR1 is MDHEN and CDR2 SYDVKM. This chain's CDR3 is CASSAWNQPQHF. CDR3 in DNA: TGTGCCAGCAGTGCTTGGAATCAGCCCCAGCATTTT. Supplemented by reference TRBV28 and TRBJ1-5, the full variable domain reads DVKVTQSSRYLVKRTGEKVFLECVQDMDHENMFWYRQDPGLGLRLIYFSYDVKMKEKGDIPEGYSVSREKKERFSLILESASTNQTSMYLCASSAWNQPQHFGDGTRLSIL.

This chain links TRBV5-4 with TRBJ2-5; 8 bases map to TRBD1. This CDR3 has 14 amino acids. Germline-derived CDR1 and CDR2 are SGHNT and YYREEE (reference sequence). Trimming cost V 0 bases and J 5 bases; bases outside gene matches: 3. CDR3 amino acids: CASSLETGGETQYF. The CDR3 nucleotides read TGTGCCAGCAGCTTGGAAACAGGGGGTGAGACCCAGTACTTC.

The chain employs TRBV5-5 and TRBJ2-5, with D tentatively TRBD2 (5 bases). Germline lookup yields CDR1 SGHKS and CDR2 YYEKEE (reference sequence). The CDR3 is 12 residues long. The V and J ends lost 0 bases and 9 bases respectively, with 9 bases between them. In DNA form, the CDR3 reads TGTGCCAGCAGCTTGGTCGGGGAAGCCCAGTACTTC. Translating gives CASSLVGEAQYF. The full variable domain, with the rest looked up from reference TRBV5-5 and TRBJ2-5, is DAGVTQSPTHLIKTRGQQVTLRCSPISGHKSVSWYQQVLGQGPQFIFQYYEKEERGRGNFPDRFSARQFPNYSSELNVNALLLGDSALYLCASSLVGEAQYFGPGTRLLVL.

V gene TRBV28 combines with J gene TRBJ2-7; D uncertain. Trimming left V 4 bases short and J 4 bases short, with 14 bases between. The CDR3 is 14 residues long. Germline CDR1 MDHEN, CDR2 SYDVKM. The CDR3 protein is CASSSTDLLYEQYF. The CDR3 DNA is TGTGCCAGCAGTTCTACGGATCTCCTTTACGAGCAGTACTTC.

The count of this clone is one. The CDR3 does not close with the conserved phenylalanine or tryptophan, likely indicating a read error. No DNA is shown, since the ends of the CDR3 on it are uncertain; the CDR3 is the one TCRdb lists. The chain uses TRBV20-1 and TRBJ1-2; the table calls TRBD1, which could not be checked here. With termini counted, the CDR3 has 9 amino acids. The germline gives CDR1 DFQATT, CDR2 SNEGSKA (reference sequence). CDR3 amino acids: CSARGQEDV.

This chain uses TRBV21-1 with TRBJ1-1. TRBV21-1 is a pseudogene locus. The CDR3 extends over 14 amino acids. The CDR3 loop reads CASSKKGTGPEAFF. CDR3 in DNA: TGTGCCAGCAGCAAAAAAGGGACGGGACCTGAAGCTTTCTTT.

J is TRBJ2-6 and V is TRBV18, with a possible D match to TRBD1 (5 bases). The CDR3 contains 18 residues. Trimming took off 3 bases at V and 0 bases at J, with 15 bases between the two ends. Germline CDR1 reads KGHSH; CDR2 reads LQKENI. The CDR3 here is CASSPFGPTASGANVLTF. The CDR3 DNA is TGTGCCAGCTCACCCTTCGGACCGACAGCCTCTGGGGCCAACGTCCTGACTTTC.

The chain couples TRBV10-1 to TRBJ1-5, with D perhaps matching TRBD1 (5 bases). The CDR3 runs to 13 residues. Germline V gene data show CDR1 as WNHNN and CDR2 as SYGVQD (reference sequence). Trimming cost V 6 bases and J 7 bases, with 13 bases left between them. The CDR3 protein is CASSPSRDQPQHF. The DNA for the CDR3 is TGCGCCAGCAGCCCCTCTAGGGACCAGCCCCAGCATTTT.

The chain employs TRBV6-5 and TRBJ2-7; D remains ambiguous. Trimming left V 7 bases short and J 0 bases short, with 7 bases between. The CDR3 length is 12 residues. The germline gives CDR1 MNHEY, CDR2 SVGAGI. The CDR3 coding sequence is TGTGCCAGCAACGGCAACTCCTACGAGCAGTACTTC. Translated: CASNGNSYEQYF.

This chain links TRBV30 with TRBJ1-2; D remains unclear. Trimming pared 4 bases from V and 8 bases from J, leaving 20 bases between. Germline V gives CDR1 GTSNPN, CDR2 SVGIG (reference sequence). The CDR3 extends over 14 amino acids. CDR3 DNA sequence: TGTGCCTGGACTCTCAGGAACAGCCTGAGGGGCTACACCTTC. The encoded protein is CAWTLRNSLRGYTF.